These 19 T cell receptor beta chains were all obtained from the same sample, sequenced in a study of CD8 T cells in ankylosing spondylitis. TCRdb fed the 5' RACE reads into MiXCR, producing one record per CDR3 protein. The table has about 250,000 distinct CDR3 sequences, 20% to 30% seen once. Sequenced input: blood, either unsorted or a sorted T cell fraction (not recorded which). All receptors come from a male donor with ankylosing spondylitis or in good health (not recorded which).

The chain uses TRBV10-3 and TRBJ1-1; 7 bases are a match to TRBD1. The CDR3 covers 13 residues. Per germline, CDR1 ENHRY and CDR2 SYGVKD. Trimming cost V 11 bases and J 5 bases; bases outside gene matches: 11. This chain's CDR3 is CAAEGAGGTEAFF. DNA of the CDR3: TGTGCCGCCGAGGGGGCAGGGGGGACTGAAGCTTTCTTT.

This rearrangement joins TRBV19 to TRBJ2-1, with D unresolved. Trimming left V 2 bases short and J 6 bases short, with 14 bases between. Germline V gives CDR1 LNHDA, CDR2 SQIVND (reference sequence). The CDR3 has 15 amino acids. DNA of the CDR3: TGTGCCAGTAGTATAACTATCGGCCGCGGCAATGAGCAGTTCTTC. Amino acid sequence: CASSITIGRGNEQFF.

This sequence joins TRBV20-1 and TRBJ1-1; D unclear. V dropped 0 bases and J dropped 3 bases, with 8 bases sitting between them. CDR1 and CDR2 from the germline V gene are DFQATT and SNEGSKA (reference sequence). The length of the CDR3 is 13 residues. The CDR3 loop is CSARDRRDTEAFF. The DNA for the CDR3 is TGCAGTGCTAGAGATCGTAGGGACACTGAAGCTTTCTTT.

The rearrangement links TRBV20-1 to TRBJ2-1; 8 bases align to TRBD2. Germline values: CDR1 DFQATT, CDR2 SNEGSKA (reference sequence). The CDR3 spans 16 residues. J gave up 6 bases and V 0 bases, and 10 bases lay outside the gene matches. CDR3 amino acids: CSAREPLGTSGNEQFF. CDR3 sequence (DNA): TGCAGTGCTAGAGAACCCCTTGGCACTAGCGGCAATGAGCAGTTCTTC.

This sequence joins TRBV24-1 and TRBJ2-3; the match to TRBD1 covers 9 bases. Germline CDR1 KGHDR, CDR2 SFDVKD. Germline trimming cut 4 bases from V and 6 bases from J; bases unmatched to any gene: 13. The CDR3 has 17 residues. The CDR3 spells CATSDPGTGSARDTQYF. CDR3 DNA sequence: TGTGCCACCAGTGACCCCGGGACAGGGAGCGCCCGGGATACGCAGTATTTT.

This clonotype was counted only a few times. This rearrangement joins TRBV20-1 to TRBJ1-1, with 10 bases fitting TRBD1. Germline V gene data show CDR1 as DFQATT and CDR2 as SNEGSKA (reference sequence). This CDR3 is built from 14 residues. V was clipped by 4 bases and J by 6 bases; unmatched bases: 8. CDR3 loop: CSATKTGGPPEAFF. CDR3 sequence (DNA): TGCAGTGCTACAAAGACAGGGGGCCCCCCTGAAGCTTTCTTT.

The chain has TRBV6-1 and TRBJ2-2, with D hard to call. Germline V gives CDR1 MNHNS, CDR2 SASEGT. The V and J ends lost 5 bases and 4 bases respectively, with 20 bases between them. This CDR3 has 17 amino acids. DNA for the CDR3: TGTGCCAGCAGTCCATCCCCGCCCCTACCCTCCACCGGGGAGCTGTTTTTT. This encodes CASSPSPPLPSTGELFF.

This chain uses TRBV7-2 with TRBJ2-1; D not resolved. Germline loops: CDR1 SGHTA, CDR2 FQGNSA. The CDR3 runs 15 residues. The V gene lost 1 base and the J gene lost 0 bases, with 7 bases spanning the gap. The CDR3 region is CASSLDWGSYNEQFF. CDR3 sequence (DNA): TGTGCCAGCAGCTTAGACTGGGGCTCCTACAATGAGCAGTTCTTC.

In its sample, this clonotype was seen a few times. The chain couples TRBV12-3 or TRBV12-4 to TRBJ2-5; the D is unclear. The CDR3 consists of 13 residues. Trimming took off 1 base at V and 13 bases at J, with 16 bases between the two ends. CDR3 protein: CASSLVMGSSRYF. CDR3 DNA sequence: TGTGCCAGCAGTTTAGTGATGGGAAGCAGTCGGTACTTC.

The sample holds a few counts of this clonotype. The V call is TRBV20-1, the J call TRBJ2-5; no clear D. The CDR3 has 14 residues. The V and J ends lost 0 bases and 5 bases respectively, with 13 bases between them. From germline, CDR1 is DFQATT and CDR2 SNEGSKA (reference sequence). The CDR3 region has the DNA TGCAGTGCTAGAGATCCGCGTCAGTCGGAGACCCAGTACTTC. It is translated as CSARDPRQSETQYF.

This clonotype was counted between two and nine times. The V gene is TRBV2, the J gene TRBJ2-3, with D maybe TRBD2 (5 bases). The V end lost 5 bases, the J end lost 6 bases, and 12 bases lay between the germline ends. Germline CDR1 SNHLY, CDR2 FYNNEI. This CDR3 has 13 residues. CDR3 bases: TGTGCCAGCAGTAGTTCCGAGGGTGATACGCAGTATTTT. As protein: CASSSSEGDTQYF.

This clonotype was observed at least ten times. The CDR3 here is CSGQEYNEQFF. The CDR3 coding sequence is TGCAGTGGACAGGAGTACAATGAGCAGTTCTTC. This sequence joins TRBV20-1 and TRBJ2-1; possible D gene TRBD1, 6 bases. This CDR3 has 11 amino acids. V dropped 7 bases and J dropped 4 bases, with 8 bases sitting between them. From germline, CDR1 is DFQATT and CDR2 SNEGSKA (reference sequence).

This clonotype was recorded a few times. The chain joins TRBV21-1 to TRBJ2-1; the table's D call, TRBD1, has no DNA check behind it. TRBV21-1 is flagged as a pseudogene. The CDR3 is made up of 18 amino acids. CDR3 amino acids: CASSKGVWDRGRYNEQFF. CDR3 coding DNA: TGTGCCAGCAGCAAAGGGGTGTGGGACAGGGGGCGGTACAATGAGCAGTTCTTC.

This clonotype was seen at least ten times. CDR3 DNA: TGCGCCAGCGGATCTAGCGGGGGGGCATCAGATACGCAGTATTTT. Translating it yields CASGSSGGASDTQYF. The chain employs TRBV4-1 and TRBJ2-3; 12 positions match TRBD2. The CDR3 runs to 15 residues. J gave up 4 bases and V 8 bases, and 7 bases lay outside the gene matches. Germline V gene lookup returns CDR1 MGHRA and CDR2 YSYEKL.

The rearrangement uses TRBV10-3 and TRBJ2-5; the match to TRBD1 covers 9 bases. The CDR3 consists of 13 residues. With 7 bases clipped from V and 1 base from J, the junction kept 1 base outside the gene matches. Germline V gene data show CDR1 as ENHRY and CDR2 as SYGVKD. Here the CDR3 reads CAIMGQGQETQYF. The CDR3 coding sequence is TGTGCCATCATGGGACAGGGCCAAGAGACCCAGTACTTC.

The sample holds many counts of this clonotype. The V gene is TRBV20-1, the J gene TRBJ2-3; TRBD2 aligns across 8 bases. Per the germline V gene, CDR1 is DFQATT and CDR2 is SNEGSKA (reference sequence). This CDR3 has 15 amino acids. The trim removed 6 bases at V and 2 bases at J, leaving 10 bases unmatched. Written as DNA, the CDR3 is TGCAGTGCCGACGACTGGCGGGGGGACACAGATACGCAGTATTTT. Translated: CSADDWRGDTDTQYF.

This clonotype was counted at least ten times. The J gene is TRBJ1-2, the V gene TRBV20-1; no clear D gene. The V gene's germline CDR1 is DFQATT and CDR2 SNEGSKA (reference sequence). This CDR3 comprises 14 residues. Trimming took off 1 base at V and 3 bases at J, with 12 bases between the two ends. The CDR3: CSARAQAVYYGYTF. The DNA of the CDR3 is TGCAGTGCTAGAGCCCAGGCAGTCTACTATGGCTACACCTTC.

The chain couples TRBV12-3 or TRBV12-4 to TRBJ1-5, with D possibly TRBD1 on 6 matching bases. There are 14 residues in the CDR3. V was cut by 7 bases and J by 1 base, with 11 bases left in between. CDR3 loop: CASNRVPSNQPQHF. The CDR3 DNA reads TGTGCCAGCAACAGGGTACCCAGCAATCAGCCCCAGCATTTT.

Many counts were recorded for this clonotype. The chain employs TRBV11-1 and TRBJ2-1, with 14 bases that match TRBD2. The trim removed 5 bases at V and 8 bases at J, leaving 8 bases unmatched. This CDR3 has 16 amino acids. Germline values: CDR1 SGHAT, CDR2 FQDESV (reference sequence). The CDR3 reads CASSAGTSGGHDEQFF. CDR3 nucleotide sequence: TGTGCCAGCAGCGCCGGGACTAGCGGGGGCCATGATGAGCAGTTCTTC.